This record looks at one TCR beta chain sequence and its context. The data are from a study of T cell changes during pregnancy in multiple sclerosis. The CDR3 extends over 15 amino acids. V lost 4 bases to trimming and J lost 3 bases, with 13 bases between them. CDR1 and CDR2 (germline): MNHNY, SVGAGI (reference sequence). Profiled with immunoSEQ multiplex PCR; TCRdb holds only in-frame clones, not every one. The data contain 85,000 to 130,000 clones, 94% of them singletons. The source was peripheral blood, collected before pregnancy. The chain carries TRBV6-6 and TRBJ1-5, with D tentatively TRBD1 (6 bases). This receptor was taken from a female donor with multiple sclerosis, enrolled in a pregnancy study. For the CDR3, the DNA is TGTGCCAGCAGTTTCCGAGGGGGGGACAATCAGCCCCAGCATTTT. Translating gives CASSFRGGDNQPQHF.